The sequence of this T cell receptor beta chain was determined in a study of blood T cells in healthy people across ages. Study findings and constraints: Diversity was higher, and naive CD4+ cells more numerous, in long-lived donors than in aged donors. There was no known CMV status for donors, so expanded clonotype changes were possibly confounded.

With a J-beta primer mix and a sample-barcoded 5' primer, a second PCR ran 7 to 11 cycles. Unique molecular identifiers of 12 random nucleotides labeled each cDNA. TCRdb re-called the 5' RACE reads through MiXCR, storing one row per CDR3 protein. This table has about 1.4 million distinct CDR3 sequences, 45% to 70% appearing once. The length of the CDR3 is 15 residues. Germline CDR1 is SGHTA and CDR2 is FQGNSA. With V trimmed by 5 bases and J by 12 bases, 9 bases remained unmatched. This clonotype was recorded a few times. Its specificity is unknown. This chain joins TRBV7-2 and TRBJ2-1; TRBD2 agrees at 14 bases. The sequenced material came from blood. The origin of this receptor is a man between 18 and 29 years old in good health. For the CDR3, the DNA is TGTGCCAGCAGCCCCTGGACTAGCGGGGGGCTGCGGCAGTTCTTC. Protein: CASSPWTSGGLRQFF.